This TCR beta chain was identified during a study of shared clonotypes between healthy human individuals (TCRdb year 2020). Regarding the research as a whole: The cohort comprised a couple of women and three men aged 18 to 49 years. For each donor, three plates each were used for CD4 naive and CD4 memory, two plates were used for CD8 naive, and one plate was used for CD8 memory. Blood TCR repertoires of a handful of healthy adults were deeply sequenced to estimate repertoire size and the extent of clonotype sharing between individuals. Different laboratories and diverse techniques were used to prepare libraries and sequence TCR repertoires, to increase sequencing depth and limit assay-specific biases. Each donor's leukapheresis produced roughly between about 0.9 and 9.5 billion PBMCs.

Healthy HIV-negative adults with no recently reported acute infections or vaccinations were included as donors. Every donor was a Caucasian adult residing in Nashville, Tennessee, USA. CD4+ T cells were enriched by magnetic negative selection; naive cells were then positively selected on CD45RA, and the negative fraction formed the memory subset. Blood was obtained by leukapheresis, after which PBMCs were separated by Ficoll-Histopaque density gradient centrifugation and cryopreserved in liquid nitrogen vapor phase. Purity and quantity of every magnetically sorted T cell population were checked by analytical flow cytometry. Each sorted fraction had its genomic DNA isolated and then quantified by UV absorbance on a Nanodrop 2000c. Using the deep immunoSEQ assay, TCR CDR3 regions were amplified from genomic DNA by multiplex PCR. Extracted genomic DNA from each cell subset was distributed evenly across all wells of several immunoSEQ 96-well plates, and each plate was treated as a replicate. Each replicate PCR for sorted subsets received 150 to 250 ng genomic DNA, equal to roughly 30,000 T cell genomes. Purified libraries were quantified with a Qubit 3.0 fluorometer, sized on a Bioanalyzer 2100, and re-quantified with the KAPA Library Quantification kit. Each immunoSEQ 96-well plate was sequenced on its own single-read 150-cycle Illumina NextSeq 550 flow cell. In the authors' own workflow: Because only junctional sequences without quality scores were contained in the immunoSEQ output, filtering matching that applied to full-length reads could not be performed. To assign V/J genes and CDR3, sequences were annotated using PyIR, a Python wrapper for IgBLAST v1.9, with IMGT germline references. Any read was removed if the V/J assignment was weak (E-value above 1e-6), the CDR3 was missing, or the read contained stop codons, out-of-frame junctions, or ambiguous translated residues. V3J clonotypes were defined as sequences sharing an identical inferred V gene, J gene, and CDR3 amino acid sequence. Percentage overlap between repertoires was computed as shared unique clonotypes divided by the size of the smaller repertoire. RTK rarefaction, the Chao1 estimator, and Recon v2.1 estimates of unobserved clonotypes were used to assess repertoire richness. Generation probabilities were computed with OLGA for all TCRbeta clonotypes obtained by the gDNA method from four donors. TCRdb holds this immuneACCESS table with in-frame rearrangements only. Some clones are missing; in checked studies, unresolved V genes explain under half, and the rest has no known cause. The D gene and trimming were derived from the DNA, and the V and J assignments and clone size from that table. Within this sample are 2 million to 2.5 million clones, with under 97% of them counted one time only. Clones ranked in the top ten supply around 0.13% of the sample.

In the case of this clone: Its target antigen remains unknown. No base qualities exist here, and no much larger clone lies one base off it.

The investigation overall reported the following: Naive subsets generally had larger estimated clonotype richness than memory subsets. When a few donors were compared, the shared fraction of clonotypes was around 5% for naive CD4, roughly 3.3% for naive CD8, roughly 2.5% for memory CD4, and around 0.4% for memory CD8. Incomplete sequencing was indicated by rarefaction of sorted-subset datasets, despite the large sequencing depth. The genetic and exposure-history diversity represented was limited by the small number of donors. Higher generation probabilities were observed for clonotypes shared by all four sorted-subset donors than for non-shared clonotypes. Sampling was restricted to blood, and TCR repertoires in tissue are likely to differ from TCR repertoires in blood. Pairwise subsampling led to the expectation that sequencing depth would affect the degree of clonotype sharing among donors.

From the cysteine up to the phenylalanine, the CDR3 has a length of 14 residues. Only CDR3 DNA is held: 42 bases, read in frame from base 1. V is cut by 2 bases and J by 5 bases, and the space between the germline ends is 9 bases. In the germline V gene (reference sequence), CDR1 corresponds to SEHNR and CDR2 to FQNEAQ. The chain is assembled from TRBV7-9 and TRBJ2-2; no D gene is confidently identified. Sequenced sample: naive CD4+ T cells sorted from blood. The sample's cell subset or site label, decoded: CD45RA+ positively selected. This receptor was obtained from a young man in good health. Here the CDR3 is given as CASSLRAETGELFF. The DNA is as follows: TGTGCCAGCAGCTTAAGGGCAGAGACCGGGGAGCTGTTTTTT.